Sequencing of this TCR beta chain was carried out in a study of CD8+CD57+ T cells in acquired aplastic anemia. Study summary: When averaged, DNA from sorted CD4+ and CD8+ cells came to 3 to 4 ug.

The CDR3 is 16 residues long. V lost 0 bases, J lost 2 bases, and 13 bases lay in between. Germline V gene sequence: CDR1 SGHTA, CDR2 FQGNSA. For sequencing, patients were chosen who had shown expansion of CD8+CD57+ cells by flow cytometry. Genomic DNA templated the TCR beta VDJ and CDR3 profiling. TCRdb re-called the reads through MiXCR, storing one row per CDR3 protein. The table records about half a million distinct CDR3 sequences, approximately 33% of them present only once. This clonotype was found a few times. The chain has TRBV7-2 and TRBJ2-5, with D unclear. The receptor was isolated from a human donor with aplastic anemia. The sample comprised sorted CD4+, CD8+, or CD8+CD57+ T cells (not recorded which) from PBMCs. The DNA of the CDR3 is TGTGCCAGCAGCTTAGCGCCGTGGCGGAGACAAGAGACCCAGTACTTC. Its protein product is CASSLAPWRRQETQYF.